The 7 T cell receptor beta chains below all came from one sample that was sequenced in a study of cytomegalovirus exposure and HLA in healthy donors (dated by TCRdb to about 2017). Library generation was performed with the immunoSEQ multiplex PCR assay. TCRdb took this table from immuneACCESS and kept in-frame rearrangements with V and J called. Such tables lack part of the clones; where checked against another copy, unresolved V genes explain under half of the gap, and the rest is unexplained. This sample holds roughly 100,000 clones; 88% were observed only once. The ten largest clonotypes hold about 1.8% of the sample. Material: PBMCs. The source of these receptors is a young woman in good health and CMV-seropositive.

This clone was seen more than once but under ten times. The rearrangement uses TRBV25-1 and TRBJ1-6; D is ambiguous. This CDR3 region has 13 residues. The V end lost 10 bases, the J end lost 6 bases, and 13 bases lay between the germline ends. CDR1 MGHDK and CDR2 SYGVNS come from the germline V gene. The chain's CDR3 is CATRGEGNSPLHF. The CDR3 nucleotides read TGTGCCACCCGCGGGGAGGGTAATTCACCCCTCCACTTT.

This clone is a singleton in its sample. The chain combines TRBV2 with TRBJ1-1; TRBD1 matches 7 bases. This CDR3 has 12 residues. Trimming cost V 6 bases and J 10 bases; bases outside gene matches: 8. The germline CDR1 and CDR2 sequences are SNHLY and FYNNEI. The CDR3 nucleotides read TGTGCCAGCAGGGTTGGGACAGAGGCAGCTTTCTTT. It is translated as CASRVGTEAAFF.

The CDR3 here is CASSETSGGAYEQYV. CDR3 nucleotides: TGTGCCAGCAGTGAGACTAGCGGGGGGGCCTACGAGCAGTACGTC. The chain uses TRBV6-1 and TRBJ2-7, with 14 bases aligning to TRBD2. The CDR3 loop spans 15 amino acids. Germline CDR1 is MNHNS and CDR2 is SASEGT. J gave up 2 bases and V 3 bases, and 0 bases lay outside the gene matches.

CDR3 DNA: TGTGCCAGCAGTTTGCAGGGGGGCGGAAACACCATATATTTT. Translation gives CASSLQGGGNTIYF. The chain has TRBV27 and TRBJ1-3; 7 nucleotides line up with TRBD1. The ends lost 3 bases at V and 4 bases at J; junction bases unmatched: 3. Germline V CDR1 and CDR2: MNHEY, SMNVEV (reference sequence). CDR3 length: 14 amino acids.

V is TRBV27 and J is TRBJ2-5; TRBD1 matches 8 bases. J lost 3 bases, V lost 1 base, and 7 bases had no gene match. CDR1 is MNHEY and CDR2 is SMNVEV in the germline V gene (reference sequence). The CDR3 length is 16 residues. In DNA, the CDR3 is TGTGCCAGCAGTTTATTGTACAGGGGGATTGAAGAGACCCAGTACTTC. It encodes CASSLLYRGIEETQYF.

This rearrangement joins TRBV7-9 to TRBJ1-1; D may be TRBD1 (5 bases). Germline-derived CDR1 and CDR2 are SEHNR and FQNEAQ (reference sequence). The CDR3 sequence is 13 residues long. V shed 7 bases and J shed 6 bases, with 15 bases lying between them. CDR3 bases: TGTGCCAGCACCCAGGCGGCAGGGTCTGAAGCTTTCTTT. This encodes CASTQAAGSEAFF. Drawing the rest from reference TRBV7-9 and TRBJ1-1, the complete variable domain is DTGVSQNPRHKITKRGQNVTFRCDPISEHNRLYWYRQTLGQGPEFLTYFQNEAQLEKSRLLSDRFSAERPKGSFSTLEIQRTEQGDSAMYLCASTQAAGSEAFFGQGTRLTVV.

The rearrangement links TRBV6-4 to TRBJ1-5; D gene unclear. V was shortened by 5 bases and J by 5 bases, with 10 bases between the two germline ends. This CDR3 has 13 amino acids. The germline gives CDR1 MRHNA, CDR2 SNTAGT. The CDR3 bases are TGTGCCAGCAGTAGAGGTCTGGATCAGCCCCAGCATTTT. Encoded protein: CASSRGLDQPQHF.